The TCR beta chain under discussion was sequenced for a study of blood T cell repertoires in COVID-19. Study-wide background: T cells, B-cell-depleted T cells, or PBMCs provided the cDNA or gDNA that served as material.

CDR3 length: 13 amino acids. Germline assignment: CDR1 SGHRS and CDR2 YFSETQ. V was cut by 4 bases and J by 0 bases, with 7 bases left in between. Sequencing used immunoSEQ multiplex PCR; TCRdb keeps in-frame clones, though not all of them. The data show approximately 360,000 clones, roughly 86% seen once. The receptor was isolated from a middle-aged man in a cohort exposed to, infected with or recovered from COVID-19 (not recorded which). The specimen sequenced was PBMCs or T cells enriched from blood (not recorded which). This chain uses TRBV5-1 with TRBJ2-5, with D hard to call. In DNA form, the CDR3 reads TGCGCCAGCAGCCAACTCAACCAAGAGACCCAGTACTTC. It specifies CASSQLNQETQYF. Complete variable domain (other parts from reference TRBV5-1 and TRBJ2-5): KAGVTQTPRYLIKTRGQQVTLSCSPISGHRSVSWYQQTPGQGLQFLFEYFSETQRNKGNFPGRFSGRQFSNSRSEMNVSTLELGDSALYLCASSQLNQETQYFGPGTRLLVL.